These 28 T cell receptor beta chains originate from one sample sequenced in a study of blood T cells in healthy people across ages. With a J-beta primer mix and a sample-barcoded 5' primer, a second PCR ran roughly 6 to 11 cycles. One entry per CDR3 protein, called by TCRdb with MiXCR from the 5' RACE reads. This repertoire shows 1.5 million to 2 million distinct CDR3 sequences, approximately 30% found once; its top ten account for 7.7%. The sequencing sample was made of blood. The source of these receptors is a woman aged 25 to 39 in good health.

In this sample, this clonotype turned up many times. The chain links TRBV29-1 to TRBJ2-7; D not resolved. Germline CDR1 is SQVTM and CDR2 is ANQGSEA. V lost 3 bases to trimming and J lost 3 bases, with 9 bases between them. This CDR3 is built from 12 residues. The CDR3 here is CSVDGVLYEQYF. DNA for the CDR3: TGCAGCGTTGACGGCGTACTCTACGAGCAGTACTTC.

This clonotype was found a few times. This chain's CDR3 is CASRIKGAPYGYTF. The CDR3 nucleotides are TGTGCCAGCAGGATCAAGGGGGCTCCCTATGGCTACACCTTC. The chain couples TRBV5-6 to TRBJ1-2, with TRBD1 matching over 7 bases. Losses at the gene ends were 5 bases for V and 4 bases for J; bases not matched to a gene: 8. This CDR3 has 14 residues. Germline V gene data show CDR1 as SGHDT and CDR2 as YYEEEE. Looking up the rest from reference TRBV5-6 and TRBJ1-2 gives the full variable domain: DAGVTQSPTHLIKTRGQQVTLRCSPKSGHDTVSWYQQALGQGPQFIFQYYEEEERQRGNFPDRFSGHQFPNYSSELNVNALLLGDSALYLCASRIKGAPYGYTFGSGTRLTVV.

The chain employs TRBV5-1 and TRBJ2-5, with 9 bases aligning to TRBD2. Germline V gene sequence: CDR1 SGHRS, CDR2 YFSETQ. With 10 bases clipped from V and 3 bases from J, the junction kept 16 bases outside the gene matches. This CDR3 is built from 16 residues. DNA of the CDR3: TGCGCCGCGGAGAATGGCAGCGGGGGGACAAAAGAGACCCAGTACTTC. This sequence encodes CAAENGSGGTKETQYF.

Concerning this clonotype itself: The junction differs from germline at one of its ends, possibly a read error. The genes are TRBV5-1 and TRBJ2-4; D perhaps matches TRBD1 (6 bases). TRBJ2-7 matches the DNA end more closely, so the J call is doubtful. Germline V gives CDR1 SGHRS, CDR2 YFSETQ. The CDR3 sequence is 13 residues long. CDR3 in amino acids: CASRFQGSHEQYF. The CDR3, as DNA: TGCGCCAGCCGCTTTCAGGGGAGCCACGAGCAGTACTTC.

The V and J genes are TRBV7-8 and TRBJ1-4; no firm D call. V lost 1 base and J lost 0, with 9 bases in between. Germline CDR1 is SGHVS and CDR2 is FQNEAQ. This CDR3 comprises 16 residues. The CDR3 sequence: CASSLGTVATNEKLFF. DNA for the CDR3: TGTGCCAGCAGCTTAGGAACAGTTGCAACTAATGAAAAACTGTTTTTT. The full variable domain, completed using reference TRBV7-8 and TRBJ1-4, is GAGVSQSPRYKVAKRGQDVALRCDPISGHVSLFWYQQALGQGPEFLTYFQNEAQLDKSGLPSDRFFAERPEGSVSTLKIQRTQQEDSAVYLCASSLGTVATNEKLFFGSGTQLSVL.

CDR3 DNA: TGTGCCAGCAGCGTAGACCGAGGAGGGGGAGGCTATGGCTACACCTTC. Its protein product is CASSVDRGGGGYGYTF. The genes are TRBV9 and TRBJ1-2, with D maybe TRBD1 (6 bases). Germline V CDR1 and CDR2: SGDLS, YYNGEE. CDR3 length: 16 residues. V shed 0 bases and J shed 4 bases, with 16 bases lying between them.

This clonotype was detected a few times. J is TRBJ2-1 and V is TRBV10-2; D is unclear. Trimming stripped 6 bases from V and 4 bases from J, with 7 bases between. The CDR3 is 12 residues long. Germline V gene data show CDR1 as WSHSY and CDR2 as SAAADI. The CDR3 is CASRVLYNEQFF. CDR3 nucleotides: TGCGCCAGCAGAGTACTTTACAATGAGCAGTTCTTC.

This clonotype occurred a few times. The chain recombines TRBV2 with TRBJ1-2; D may be TRBD1 (5 bases). V was pared by 0 bases and J by 10 bases, with 12 bases between. Germline-derived CDR1 and CDR2 are SNHLY and FYNNEI. This CDR3 contains 13 residues. In DNA, the CDR3 is TGTGCCAGCAGTGAAGCGCTAGGGGTTGACTACACCTTC. Its protein is CASSEALGVDYTF.

Concerning this clonotype: A clone one base away is much larger, so this may be a read error. V usage is TRBV7-2 and J usage is TRBJ2-4; D is tentatively TRBD1 or TRBD2 (5 bases each). Germline V gene sequence: CDR1 SGHTA, CDR2 FQGNSA. CDR3 length equals 15 residues. CDR3 nucleotide sequence: TGTGCCAGCAGTCACTCTTTCGGGACGACAAACATTCAGGACTTC. Its protein is CASSHSFGTTNIQDF.

This clonotype was found once. The rearrangement uses TRBV29-1 and TRBJ2-6; either TRBD1 or TRBD2 may supply D (5 bases each). The germline gives CDR1 SQVTM, CDR2 ANQGSEA. The CDR3 extends over 14 amino acids. V was cut by 5 bases and J by 1 base, with 9 bases left in between. In DNA form, the CDR3 reads TGCAGCGTTCGCAGGGAGTCTGGGGCCAACGTCCTGACTTTC. Amino acid sequence: CSVRRESGANVLTF. Filled out from reference TRBV29-1 and TRBJ2-6, the complete variable domain reads SAVISQKPSRDICQRGTSLTIQCQVDSQVTMMFWYRQQPGQSLTLIATANQGSEATYESGFVIDKFPISRPNLTFSTLTVSNMSPEDSSIYLCSVRRESGANVLTFGAGSRLTVL.

This clonotype has more than one count but fewer than ten. The rearrangement uses TRBV20-1 and TRBJ1-2, with TRBD1 as a possible D gene (6 bases). The CDR3 sequence is 12 residues long. Germline CDR1 is DFQATT and CDR2 is SNEGSKA (reference sequence). CDR3 sequence reads: CRALGGSYGYTF. CDR3 coding DNA: TGCAGGGCTCTAGGGGGGTCTTATGGCTACACCTTC.

The chain is built from TRBV6-5 and TRBJ1-1; D remains unclear. The V end lost 2 bases, the J end lost 1 base, and 14 bases lay between the germline ends. The germline CDR1 and CDR2 sequences are MNHEY and SVGAGI. The CDR3 is 16 residues long. CDR3: CASSYTSQGTNTEAFF. The CDR3 region has the DNA TGTGCCAGCAGTTACACCTCCCAAGGAACGAACACTGAAGCTTTCTTT.

This chain joins TRBV4-1 and TRBJ1-2; D is ambiguous. Germline CDR1 and CDR2: MGHRA and YSYEKL. Trimming took off 1 base at V and 10 bases at J, with 7 bases between the two ends. The CDR3 consists of 11 residues. In nucleotides, the CDR3 is TGCGCCAGCAGCCAAGGAGGATACTACACCTTC. Translating it yields CASSQGGYYTF.

V and J are TRBV18 and TRBJ1-5; the D gene is possibly TRBD1 (6 bases). The germline CDR1 and CDR2 sequences are KGHSH and LQKENI. Trimming left V 5 bases short and J 5 bases short, with 13 bases between. The CDR3 has 14 amino acids. Written as DNA, the CDR3 is TGTGCCAGCTCATACACAGGGTTTGATCAGCCCCAGCATTTT. Its translation: CASSYTGFDQPQHF.

This clonotype was counted between two and nine times. The V gene is TRBV20-1, the J gene TRBJ1-5, with no clear D. CDR1 and CDR2 (germline): DFQATT, SNEGSKA (reference sequence). Between the trimmed V and J ends, which lost 5 bases and 5 bases, there was a span of 10 bases. The CDR3 runs 12 residues. The CDR3 loop is CSAFDGDQPQHF. The CDR3, as DNA: TGCAGTGCTTTCGACGGAGATCAGCCCCAGCATTTT.

The chain carries TRBV20-1 and TRBJ2-4, with a weak D call TRBD2 (5 bases). The V gene's germline CDR1 is DFQATT and CDR2 SNEGSKA (reference sequence). The germline V and J ends were trimmed by 5 bases and 2 bases, with 16 bases remaining between them. The CDR3 extends over 15 amino acids. DNA of the CDR3: TGCAGTGCTCGACACACACTAGATACCAAAAACATTCAGTACTTC. Protein sequence: CSARHTLDTKNIQYF.

In its sample, this clonotype was seen many times. The rearrangement uses TRBV27 and TRBJ2-7; no firm D call. V shed 6 bases and J shed 2 bases, with 14 bases lying between them. The CDR3 totals 14 residues. CDR1 MNHEY and CDR2 SMNVEV come from the germline V gene (reference sequence). CDR3 residues: CASRARGVAYEQYF. The DNA of the CDR3 is TGTGCCAGCAGGGCCCGTGGAGTGGCCTACGAGCAGTACTTC.

This chain links TRBV29-1 with TRBJ2-2; the match to TRBD2 covers 8 bases. Germline loops: CDR1 SQVTM, CDR2 ANQGSEA. The length of the CDR3 is 14 residues. The J segment lost 3 bases and the V segment lost 5 bases, leaving 5 bases of the junction unmatched. CDR3 in amino acids: CSVIAGSDTGELFF. The CDR3 bases are TGCAGCGTTATAGCGGGATCGGACACCGGGGAGCTGTTTTTT.

The sample holds a few counts of this clonotype. J is TRBJ1-6 and V is TRBV6-1; D is undetermined. This CDR3 has 12 amino acids. In germline, CDR1 is MNHNS, CDR2 SASEGT. V lost 2 bases and J 9 bases, leaving 5 bases between the germline ends. The CDR3: CASSEKLSPLHF. The CDR3 DNA follows: TGTGCCAGCAGTGAAAAGCTTTCACCCCTCCACTTT.

This clonotype came up many times. The CDR3 region has the DNA TGTGCCAGCAGGTCGCCGAGCGGGAGATCCTACGAGCAGTACTTC. Translated: CASRSPSGRSYEQYF. The chain employs TRBV12-3 or TRBV12-4 and TRBJ2-7; the match to TRBD2 covers 8 bases. After removal of 6 bases from V and 1 base from J, the junction contained 8 bases not matched to a gene. The CDR3 spans 15 residues.

The J gene is TRBJ2-1, the V gene TRBV6-2 or TRBV6-3; a possible D gene is TRBD2 (6 bases). Germline V gene data show CDR1 as MNHEY and CDR2 as SVGEGT. The CDR3 consists of 17 residues. V lost 0 bases and J lost 6, with 18 bases in between. The CDR3 DNA reads TGTGCCAGCAGTTACTCGACTTCTGCGGGACCTGCCAATGAGCAGTTCTTC. Protein: CASSYSTSAGPANEQFF.

V is TRBV3-1 and J is TRBJ2-6; D perhaps matches TRBD1 (6 bases). The CDR3 spans 17 residues. Germline CDR1 and CDR2: LGHDT and YNNKEL (reference sequence). The germline V and J ends were trimmed by 0 bases and 2 bases, with 11 bases remaining between them. The CDR3 DNA sequence: TGTGCCAGCAGCCAAGAATACAGGGCGGCTGGGGCCAACGTCCTGACTTTC. Amino acids: CASSQEYRAAGANVLTF.

The J gene is TRBJ1-4, the V gene TRBV7-9; 9 bases align to TRBD1. The V gene's germline CDR1 is SEHNR and CDR2 FQNEAQ (reference sequence). This CDR3 has 13 residues. The ends lost 0 bases at V and 13 bases at J; junction bases unmatched: 3. The CDR3 spells CASSLAGDRALFF. The CDR3 DNA is TGTGCCAGCAGCTTAGCCGGGGACAGGGCACTGTTTTTT. Combining the CDR3 with reference TRBV7-9 and TRBJ1-4 gives the whole variable domain DTGVSQNPRHKITKRGQNVTFRCDPISEHNRLYWYRQTLGQGPEFLTYFQNEAQLEKSRLLSDRFSAERPKGSFSTLEIQRTEQGDSAMYLCASSLAGDRALFFGSGTQLSVL.

The chain employs TRBV6-6 and TRBJ2-2; 8 positions agree with TRBD2. Germline lookup yields CDR1 MNHNY and CDR2 SVGAGI (reference sequence). The junction had 5 bases not matched to a gene; V was cut back by 4 bases and J by 1 base. This CDR3 region has 16 residues. The CDR3 loop is CASSSERERNTGELFF. The CDR3 DNA sequence: TGTGCCAGCAGTTCGGAGCGGGAGCGGAACACCGGGGAGCTGTTTTTT.

Notes on this clonotype: One end of the junction is discordant with germline, which a read error may explain. V gene TRBV6-6 combines with J gene TRBJ1-6, with TRBD1 matching over 7 bases. This CDR3 region has 14 residues. Germline V lookup: CDR1 MNHNY, CDR2 SVGAGI (reference sequence). In DNA, the CDR3 is TGTGCCAGCAGACTGACAGGGCCAAATTCACCCCCCCACTTT. It translates to CASRLTGPNSPPHF.

In its sample, this clonotype was seen once. J is TRBJ1-6 and V is TRBV28, with D unclear. The CDR3 is 13 residues long. The germline gives CDR1 MDHEN, CDR2 SYDVKM. The V end was cut by 8 bases, the J end by 8 bases, with 13 bases between. The CDR3 loop is CASADRLDSPLHF. DNA for the CDR3: TGTGCCAGCGCTGACCGTCTCGATTCACCCCTCCACTTT.

J is TRBJ2-1 and V is TRBV3-1, with 7 positions matching TRBD1. Germline V gives CDR1 LGHDT, CDR2 YNNKEL (reference sequence). CDR3 length: 15 amino acids. J lost 7 bases, V lost 1 base, and 7 bases had no gene match. In DNA form, the CDR3 reads TGTGCCAGCAGCCAAGGGGTACAGGGGCGTAATGAGCAGTTCTTC. Translating it yields CASSQGVQGRNEQFF.

This sequence joins TRBV5-5 and TRBJ2-5, with TRBD1 as a possible D gene (5 bases). TRBJ2-7 matches the DNA end more closely, so the J call is doubtful. Germline loops: CDR1 SGHKS, CDR2 YYEKEE (reference sequence). There are 14 residues in the CDR3. The DNA for the CDR3 is TGTGCCAGCAGCCGATCAGGGTTTTACTACGAGCAGTACTTC. Protein product: CASSRSGFYYEQYF.